This TCR beta chain was identified during a study of T-cell memory formation after mild COVID-19. Study-wide findings and caveats: Later expanders leaned toward CD4+, whereas clones contracting from day 15 to 85 were balanced CD4/CD8. Researchers could not confirm that second-wave clones peaking on day 37 targeted SARS-CoV-2.

For this clonotype: The antigen remains undetermined.

TCRdb re-called the 5' RACE reads through MiXCR, storing one row per CDR3 protein. The data show hundreds of thousands of distinct CDR3 sequences, 14% seen once. The CDR3 runs to 18 residues. V lost 6 bases to trimming and J lost 0 bases; unmatched junction nucleotides: 10. The germline gives CDR1 MNHEY, CDR2 SMNVEV (reference sequence). Sample: PBMCs or a T cell subset sorted from them (not recorded which). The TCR comes from a man younger than 30 who had mild COVID-19 (a few samples of this study predate the infection). Cell type and time point are not known. The chain links TRBV27 to TRBJ2-2, with 10 bases that match TRBD2. The CDR3 loop is CASSRASGGASNTGELFF. CDR3 bases: TGTGCCAGCAGCCGGGCTAGCGGGGGAGCATCGAACACCGGGGAGCTGTTTTTT.